This TCR beta chain was identified in a study of T cells in Graves' hyperthyroidism and ophthalmopathy. The V and J ends lost 6 bases and 0 bases respectively, with 6 bases between them. This CDR3 region has 12 residues. CDR1 is WNHNN, CDR2 SYGVQD, per germline (reference sequence). What was amplified from RNA transcripts were TCR beta CDR3 regions. TCR CDR3 underwent first-round RT-PCR with the HTBI primer set. MiXCR, applied by TCRdb to the multiplex PCR reads, yields one record per CDR3 protein. The sample contains 540,000 or so distinct CDR3 sequences, roughly 46% of which appear only once. Many counts were recorded for this clonotype.

The chain couples TRBV10-1 to TRBJ2-7; no reliable D call. This TCR came from an adult woman with Graves' disease, either hyperthyroidism or ophthalmopathy (not recorded which). Sequenced material: peripheral blood or thyroid tissue (not recorded which). CDR3 sequence: CASRPGSYEQYF. DNA for the CDR3: TGCGCCAGCAGGCCGGGCTCCTACGAGCAGTACTTC.